This TCR beta chain was sequenced for a study of CD8 T cells in Susac syndrome. Study-wide context: When their blood was taken, the Susac syndrome patients had either not yet had any therapy, were taking corticosteroids, or were taking intravenous immunoglobulin alone.

The CDR3 is made up of 14 amino acids. Germline V gene lookup returns CDR1 GTSNPN and CDR2 SVGIG (reference sequence). Trimming took 0 bases from V and 4 from J, leaving 11 bases between them. TEMRA cells were FACS-enriched, while CD8+ and CD4+ T cells were negatively isolated. Reverse transcription used about 0.45 to 1 ug RNA and random hexamers. TCRdb reanalysed the immunoSEQ multiplex PCR reads using MiXCR and keeps one entry per CDR3 protein. The data hold about 140,000 distinct CDR3 sequences, with around 93% observed a single time. The V call is TRBV30, the J call TRBJ2-3; D may match TRBD1 or TRBD2 (6 bases each). Sequenced input: CD4+ T cells from PBMCs. This sequence originates from a human donor with Susac syndrome. The CDR3 here is CAWSVVGGSDTQYF. The CDR3 bases are TGTGCCTGGAGTGTAGTCGGGGGCTCAGATACGCAGTATTTT.